The rows below give T cell receptor beta chains drawn from one sample of a study of monozygotic twins with inflammatory bowel disease. For each CDR3 protein, TCRdb gives one entry from its re-call of the 5' RACE reads, without DNA. This table lists some 200,000 distinct CDR3 sequences. Sequenced: blood. These receptors all come from a human donor with ulcerative colitis or Crohn's disease, or a healthy co-twin of an affected twin (not recorded which). CDR3s include the opening cysteine and the closing phenylalanine or tryptophan.

TRBJ2-7,TRBV24-1,CATSDWAGVFHYEQYF
TRBJ1-3,TRBV5-1,CASSFEAEGNTIYF
TRBJ2-1,TRBV10-3,CAISEKELTYNEQFF
TRBJ1-5,TRBV2,CAITDGSNQPQHF
TRBJ2-1,TRBV5-1,CASSLAGGPHEQFF
TRBJ1-2,TRBV5-1,CASSWDGEYGYTF
TRBJ1-5,TRBV4-1,CASSHGASNQPQHF
TRBJ2-7,TRBV7-2,CASSWDFYYEQYF
TRBJ2-5,TRBV3-1,CASSQLAPGNRREETQYF
TRBJ1-4,TRBV6-1,CASSDGRLNEKLFF
TRBJ1-5,TRBV4-1,CASSPRDRDLRPQHF
TRBJ1-2,TRBV4-1,CASSQGENYGYTF
TRBJ2-2,TRBV9,CASSVLTSTNTGELFF
TRBJ2-3,TRBV12-3/TRBV12-4,CASSPSVDTQYF
TRBJ2-7,TRBV10-2,CASSERLTSFQYF
TRBJ1-5,TRBV18,CASSQDNQPQHF
TRBJ1-2,TRBV4-2,CASSQGPGRDYGYTF
TRBJ2-3,TRBV7-2,CASRRRRNTDTQYF
TRBJ2-7,TRBV20-1,CSARRSSNYEQYF
TRBJ1-1,TRBV19,CASSMYQGETEAFF
TRBJ1-1,TRBV7-2,CASIRPPGRGDTEAFF
TRBJ1-1,TRBV29-1,CSVSSGNTEAFF
TRBJ1-1,TRBV18,CASSPSLYGTEAFF
TRBJ1-2,TRBV20-1,CSARGDRLYGYTF
TRBJ1-2,TRBV3-1,CASSPVQGAVGYTF
TRBJ2-5,TRBV6-1,CASSPTLLRRETQYF
TRBJ2-3,TRBV9,CASSPQEQTQYF
TRBJ1-1,TRBV5-1,CASSLGVETEAFF
TRBJ2-6,TRBV7-2,CASSLDRNSGANVLTF
TRBJ1-1,TRBV10-3,CAISGSQGARGMNTEAFF
TRBJ2-1,TRBV12-3/TRBV12-4,CASRLGTYNEQFF
TRBJ2-3,TRBV5-1,CASSLGLVDTQYF
TRBJ1-5,TRBV12-3/TRBV12-4,CASSSGQGARQPQHF
TRBJ1-1,TRBV25-1,CASSEARGGKAFF
TRBJ1-6,TRBV6-1,CASSSGPYNSPLHF
TRBJ2-5,TRBV5-1,CASSLGRDRPQETQYF
TRBJ2-3,TRBV2,CASRRTGVGDTQYF
TRBJ2-5,TRBV7-2,CASNHLGGETQYF
TRBJ2-1,TRBV5-1,CASSLAPSGGAAAGNEQFF
TRBJ2-1,TRBV7-9,CASSLGTGPYNEQFF
TRBJ2-7,TRBV6-5,CASSYPQRTGNEQYF
TRBJ2-1,TRBV11-2,CASSLVGGGGEQFF
TRBJ1-2,TRBV10-3,CAISERGGKGYGYTF
TRBJ2-3,TRBV2,CASSERGGGTDTQYF
TRBJ2-1,TRBV29-1,CSVAFLAAYNEQFF
TRBJ1-2,TRBV12-3/TRBV12-4,CASSLESRWQYGYTF
TRBJ2-7,TRBV20-1,CSARIPGSLSYEQYF
TRBJ2-1,TRBV5-1,CASSFLSFGGSESNEQFF